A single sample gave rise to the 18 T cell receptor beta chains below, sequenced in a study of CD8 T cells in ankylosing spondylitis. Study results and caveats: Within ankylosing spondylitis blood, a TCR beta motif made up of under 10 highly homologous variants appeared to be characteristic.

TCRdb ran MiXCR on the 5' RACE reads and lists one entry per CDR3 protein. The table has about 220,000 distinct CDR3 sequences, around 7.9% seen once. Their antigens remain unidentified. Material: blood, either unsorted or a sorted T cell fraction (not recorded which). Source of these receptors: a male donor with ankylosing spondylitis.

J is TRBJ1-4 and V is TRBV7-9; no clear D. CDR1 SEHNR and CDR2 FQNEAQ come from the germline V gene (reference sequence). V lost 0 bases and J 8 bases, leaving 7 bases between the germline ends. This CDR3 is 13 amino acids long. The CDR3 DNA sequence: TGTGCCAGCAGCTTAGCTTTAACCGAAAAACTGTTTTTT. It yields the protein CASSLALTEKLFF.

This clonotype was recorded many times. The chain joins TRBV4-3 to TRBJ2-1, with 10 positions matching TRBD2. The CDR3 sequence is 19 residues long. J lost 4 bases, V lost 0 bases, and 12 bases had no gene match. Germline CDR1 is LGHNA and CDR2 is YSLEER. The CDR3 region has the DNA TGCGCCAGCAGCCAAGAGGGGGTTGTAGGGACTAGCGAATACAATGAGCAGTTCTTC. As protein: CASSQEGVVGTSEYNEQFF.

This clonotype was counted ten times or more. The CDR3 DNA sequence: TGTGCCAGCAGCTCGGGACTACTGAGGTCGGATACGCAGTATTTT. Protein product: CASSSGLLRSDTQYF. The chain has TRBV7-9 and TRBJ2-3, with 7 positions matching TRBD2. The CDR3 totals 15 residues. The V gene end was trimmed by 4 bases and the J gene end by 6 bases; junction bases not matched to a gene: 10. Germline CDR1 is SEHNR and CDR2 is FQNEAQ (reference sequence).

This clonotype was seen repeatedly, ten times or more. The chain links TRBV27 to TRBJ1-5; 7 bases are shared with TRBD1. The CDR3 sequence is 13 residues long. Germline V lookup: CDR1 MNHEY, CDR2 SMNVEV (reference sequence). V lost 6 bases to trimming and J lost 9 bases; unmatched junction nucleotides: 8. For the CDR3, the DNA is TGTGCCAGCAGCACCCCCCCAGGGGGGCCCCAGCATTTT. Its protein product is CASSTPPGGPQHF.

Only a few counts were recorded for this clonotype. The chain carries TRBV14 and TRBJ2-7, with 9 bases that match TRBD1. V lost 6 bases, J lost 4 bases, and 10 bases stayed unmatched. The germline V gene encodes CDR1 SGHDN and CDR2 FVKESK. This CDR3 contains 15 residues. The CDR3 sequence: CASRPGTGSGYEQYF. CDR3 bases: TGTGCCAGCAGACCTGGGACAGGGAGTGGGTACGAGCAGTACTTC.

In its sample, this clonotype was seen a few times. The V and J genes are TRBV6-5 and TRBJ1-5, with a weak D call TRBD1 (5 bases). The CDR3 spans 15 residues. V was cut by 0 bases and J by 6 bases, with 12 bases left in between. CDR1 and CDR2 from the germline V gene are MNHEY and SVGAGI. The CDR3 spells CASSYSGIRGQPQHF. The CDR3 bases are TGTGCCAGCAGTTACTCCGGGATTAGGGGTCAGCCCCAGCATTTT.

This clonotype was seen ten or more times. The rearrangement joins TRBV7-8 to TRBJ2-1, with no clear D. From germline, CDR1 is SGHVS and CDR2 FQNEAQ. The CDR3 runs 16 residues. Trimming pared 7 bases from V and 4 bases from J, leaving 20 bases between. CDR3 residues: CASTSIGARKYNEQFF. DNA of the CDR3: TGTGCCAGCACCAGCATAGGAGCGAGGAAGTACAATGAGCAGTTCTTC.

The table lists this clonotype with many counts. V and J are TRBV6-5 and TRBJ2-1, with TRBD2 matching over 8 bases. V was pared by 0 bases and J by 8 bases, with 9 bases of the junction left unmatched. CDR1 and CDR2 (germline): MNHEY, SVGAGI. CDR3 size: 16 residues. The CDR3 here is CASSYSELAGGDEQFF. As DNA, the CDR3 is TGTGCCAGCAGTTACTCGGAGCTAGCGGGTGGAGATGAGCAGTTCTTC.

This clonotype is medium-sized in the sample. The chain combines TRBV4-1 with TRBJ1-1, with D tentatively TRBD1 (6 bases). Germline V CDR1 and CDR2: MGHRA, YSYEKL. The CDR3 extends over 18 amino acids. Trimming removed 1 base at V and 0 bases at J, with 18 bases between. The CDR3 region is CASSQGAGAIQMNTEAFF. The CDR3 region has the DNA TGCGCCAGCAGCCAAGGTGCGGGGGCGATTCAAATGAACACTGAAGCTTTCTTT.

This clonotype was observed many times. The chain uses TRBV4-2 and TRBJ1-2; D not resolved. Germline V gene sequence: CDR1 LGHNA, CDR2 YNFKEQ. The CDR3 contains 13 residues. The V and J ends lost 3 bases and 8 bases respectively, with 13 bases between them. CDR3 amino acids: CASSQGGRVGYTF. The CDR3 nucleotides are TGTGCCAGCAGCCAGGGTGGAAGGGTCGGCTACACCTTC.

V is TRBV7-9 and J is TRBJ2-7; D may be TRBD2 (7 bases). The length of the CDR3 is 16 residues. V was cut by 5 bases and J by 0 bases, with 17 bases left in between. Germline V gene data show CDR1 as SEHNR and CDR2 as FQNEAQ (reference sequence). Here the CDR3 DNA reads TGTGCCAGCAGCCCCATGGGGGGGCCGAGCTCCTACGAGCAGTACTTC. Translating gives CASSPMGGPSSYEQYF.

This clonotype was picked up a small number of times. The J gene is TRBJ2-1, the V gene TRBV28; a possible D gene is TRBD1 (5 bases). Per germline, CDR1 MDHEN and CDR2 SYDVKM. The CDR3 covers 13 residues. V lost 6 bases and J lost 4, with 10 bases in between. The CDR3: CASRLTEYNEQFF. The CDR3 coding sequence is TGTGCCAGCAGACTGACAGAATACAATGAGCAGTTCTTC.

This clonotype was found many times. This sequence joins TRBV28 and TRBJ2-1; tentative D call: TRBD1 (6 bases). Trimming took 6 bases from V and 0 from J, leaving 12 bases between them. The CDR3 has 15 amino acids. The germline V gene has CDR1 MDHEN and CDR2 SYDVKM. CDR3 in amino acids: CASRGTGSSYNEQFF. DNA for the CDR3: TGTGCCAGCAGAGGAACAGGGAGCTCCTACAATGAGCAGTTCTTC.

CDR3 sequence (DNA): TGTGCAAGTCGCATACGGACTAGCGGGGTCACCGGGGAGCTGTTTTTT. Translation: CASRIRTSGVTGELFF. The gene calls are TRBV12-2 and TRBJ2-2; the DNA was not used to check the table's D call, TRBD2. TRBV12-2 is a listed pseudogene. This CDR3 is 16 amino acids long.

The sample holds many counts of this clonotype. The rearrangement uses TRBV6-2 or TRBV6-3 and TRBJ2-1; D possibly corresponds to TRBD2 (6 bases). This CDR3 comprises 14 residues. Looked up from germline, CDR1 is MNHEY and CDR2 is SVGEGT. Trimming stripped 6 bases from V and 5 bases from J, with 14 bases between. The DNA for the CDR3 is TGTGCCAGCAGAGGACTATCAAGGAACAATGAGCAGTTCTTC. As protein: CASRGLSRNNEQFF.

In DNA form, the CDR3 reads TGTGCCACCAGTGCCTCTGGGACAGACAATGAGCAGTTCTTC. The encoded protein is CATSASGTDNEQFF. The rearrangement links TRBV24-1 to TRBJ2-1; 7 bases are shared with TRBD1. The CDR3 extends over 14 amino acids. With V trimmed by 5 bases and J by 5 bases, 5 bases remained unmatched. Germline values: CDR1 KGHDR, CDR2 SFDVKD.

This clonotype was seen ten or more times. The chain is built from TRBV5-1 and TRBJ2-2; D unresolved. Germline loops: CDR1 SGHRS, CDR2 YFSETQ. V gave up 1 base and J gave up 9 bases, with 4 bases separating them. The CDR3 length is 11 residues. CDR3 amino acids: CASSLTRELFF. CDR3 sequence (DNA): TGCGCCAGCAGCTTGACCCGGGAGCTGTTTTTT.

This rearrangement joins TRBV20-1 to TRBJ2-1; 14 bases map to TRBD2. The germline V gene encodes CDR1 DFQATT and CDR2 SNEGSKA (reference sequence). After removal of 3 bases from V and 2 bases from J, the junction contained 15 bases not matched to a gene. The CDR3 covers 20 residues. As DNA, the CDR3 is TGCAGTGCTAGGTTAGACACCGGGACTAGCGGGAGTTTGGCCTACAATGAGCAGTTCTTC. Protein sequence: CSARLDTGTSGSLAYNEQFF.